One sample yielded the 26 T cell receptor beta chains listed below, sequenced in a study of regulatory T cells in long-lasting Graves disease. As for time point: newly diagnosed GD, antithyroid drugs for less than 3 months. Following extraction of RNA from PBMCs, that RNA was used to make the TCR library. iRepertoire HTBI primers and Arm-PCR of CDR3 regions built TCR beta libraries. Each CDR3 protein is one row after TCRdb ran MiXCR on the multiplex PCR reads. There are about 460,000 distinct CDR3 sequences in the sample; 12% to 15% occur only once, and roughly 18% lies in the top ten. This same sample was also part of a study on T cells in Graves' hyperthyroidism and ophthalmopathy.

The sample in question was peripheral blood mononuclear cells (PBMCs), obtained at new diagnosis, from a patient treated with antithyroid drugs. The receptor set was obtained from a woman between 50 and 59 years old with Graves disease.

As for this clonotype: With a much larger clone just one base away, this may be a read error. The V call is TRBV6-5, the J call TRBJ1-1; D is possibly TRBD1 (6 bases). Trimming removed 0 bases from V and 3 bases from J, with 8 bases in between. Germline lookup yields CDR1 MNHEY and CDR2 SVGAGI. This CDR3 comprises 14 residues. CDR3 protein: CASSYSEGDTEAFF. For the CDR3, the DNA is TGTGCCAGCAGTTACTCGGAGGGGGACACTGAAGCTTTCTTT.

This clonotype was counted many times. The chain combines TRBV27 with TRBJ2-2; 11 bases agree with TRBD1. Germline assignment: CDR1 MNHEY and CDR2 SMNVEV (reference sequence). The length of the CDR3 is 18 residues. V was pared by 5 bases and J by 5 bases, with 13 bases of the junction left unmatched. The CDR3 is CASSKLGQGAILTGELFF. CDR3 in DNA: TGTGCCAGCAGTAAATTAGGACAGGGGGCTATTTTAACCGGGGAGCTGTTTTTT.

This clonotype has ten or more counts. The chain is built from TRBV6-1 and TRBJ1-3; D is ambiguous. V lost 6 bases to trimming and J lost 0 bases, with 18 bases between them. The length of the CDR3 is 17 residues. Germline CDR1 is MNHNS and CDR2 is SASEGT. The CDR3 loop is CASRDRSTSPSGNTIYF. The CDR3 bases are TGTGCCAGCAGGGATCGGAGCACTAGTCCCTCTGGAAACACCATATATTTT.

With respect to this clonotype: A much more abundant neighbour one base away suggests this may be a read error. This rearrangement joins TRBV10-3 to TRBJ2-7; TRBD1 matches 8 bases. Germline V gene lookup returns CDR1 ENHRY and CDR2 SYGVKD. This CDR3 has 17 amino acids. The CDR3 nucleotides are TGTGCCAGCAGTGAAGCTCTCCCCAGGGGGCATTACAATGAGCAGTACTTC. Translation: CASSEALPRGHYNEQYF.

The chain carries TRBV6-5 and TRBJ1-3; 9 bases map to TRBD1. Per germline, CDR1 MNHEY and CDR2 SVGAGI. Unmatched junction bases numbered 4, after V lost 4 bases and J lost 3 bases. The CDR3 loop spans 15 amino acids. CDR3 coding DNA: TGTGCCAGCAGTTCCGGGACAGGGTTTGGAAACACCATATATTTT. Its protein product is CASSSGTGFGNTIYF.

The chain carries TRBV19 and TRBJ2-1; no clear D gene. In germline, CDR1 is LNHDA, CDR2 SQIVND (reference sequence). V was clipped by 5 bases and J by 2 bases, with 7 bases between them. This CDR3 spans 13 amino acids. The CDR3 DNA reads TGTGCCAGTAGTGATGGTACCTACAATGAGCAGTTCTTC. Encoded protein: CASSDGTYNEQFF.

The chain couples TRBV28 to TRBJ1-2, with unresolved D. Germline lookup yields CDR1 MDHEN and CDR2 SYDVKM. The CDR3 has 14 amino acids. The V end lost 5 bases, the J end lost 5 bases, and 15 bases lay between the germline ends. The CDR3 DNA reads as TGTGCCAGCAGTCCCGACCGACGGAATTATGGCTACACCTTC. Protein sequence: CASSPDRRNYGYTF.

For the CDR3, the DNA is TGCGCCAGCAGCCCGACAGGCGTCGGGGTATACGAGCAGTACTTC. As protein: CASSPTGVGVYEQYF. V is TRBV4-1 and J is TRBJ2-7, with D perhaps matching TRBD1 (6 bases). The V gene lost 4 bases and the J gene lost 4 bases, with 17 bases spanning the gap. The CDR3 is made up of 15 amino acids. The germline V gene has CDR1 MGHRA and CDR2 YSYEKL.

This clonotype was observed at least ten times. The CDR3 DNA reads as TGTGCCAGCAGCTTAGAGGTAGCAGAGTACAATGAGCAGTTCTTC. Its translation is CASSLEVAEYNEQFF. The chain couples TRBV7-8 to TRBJ2-1; D call uncertain. The CDR3 length is 15 residues. Germline values: CDR1 SGHVS, CDR2 FQNEAQ. Trimming removed 1 base at V and 4 bases at J, with 11 bases between.

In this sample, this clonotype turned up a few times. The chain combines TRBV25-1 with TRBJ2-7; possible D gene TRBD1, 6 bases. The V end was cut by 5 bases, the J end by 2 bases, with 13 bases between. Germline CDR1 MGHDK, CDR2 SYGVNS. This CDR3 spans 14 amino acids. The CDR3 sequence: CASSFGQRPYEQYF. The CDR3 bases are TGTGCCAGCAGTTTTGGACAGCGCCCCTACGAGCAGTACTTC.

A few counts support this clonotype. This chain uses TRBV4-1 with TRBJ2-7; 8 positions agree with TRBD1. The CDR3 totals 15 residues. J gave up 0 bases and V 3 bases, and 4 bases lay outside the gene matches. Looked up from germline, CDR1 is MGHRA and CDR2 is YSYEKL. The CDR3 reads CASSQGQEYSYEQYF. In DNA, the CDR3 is TGCGCCAGCAGCCAGGGACAGGAGTACTCCTACGAGCAGTACTTC.

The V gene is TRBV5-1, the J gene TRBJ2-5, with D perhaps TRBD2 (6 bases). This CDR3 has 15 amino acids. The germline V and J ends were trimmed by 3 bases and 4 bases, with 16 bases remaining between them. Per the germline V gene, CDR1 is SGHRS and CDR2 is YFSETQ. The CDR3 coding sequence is TGCGCCAGCAGCTACGGAAGTGTGGGAGGAGAGACCCAGTACTTC. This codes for CASSYGSVGGETQYF.

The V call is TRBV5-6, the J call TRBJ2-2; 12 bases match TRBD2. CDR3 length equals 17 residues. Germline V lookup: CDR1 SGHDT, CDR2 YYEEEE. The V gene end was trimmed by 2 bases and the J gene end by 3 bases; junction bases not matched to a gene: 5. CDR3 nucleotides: TGTGCCAGCAGCTTTTCTCTAGCGGGAGGGGACACCGGGGAGCTGTTTTTT. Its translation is CASSFSLAGGDTGELFF.

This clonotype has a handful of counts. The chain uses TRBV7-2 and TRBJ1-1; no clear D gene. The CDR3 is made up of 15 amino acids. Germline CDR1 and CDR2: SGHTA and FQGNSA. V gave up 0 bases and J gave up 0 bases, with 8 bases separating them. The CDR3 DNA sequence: TGTGCCAGCAGCTTAGCGCCGGGTATGAACACTGAAGCTTTCTTT. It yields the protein CASSLAPGMNTEAFF.

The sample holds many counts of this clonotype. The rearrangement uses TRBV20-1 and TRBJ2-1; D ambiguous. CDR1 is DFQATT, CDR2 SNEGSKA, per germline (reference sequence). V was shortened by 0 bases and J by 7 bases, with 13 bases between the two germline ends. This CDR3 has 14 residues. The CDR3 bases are TGCAGTGCTAGAGACCACCCCGCCCGGAATGAGCAGTTCTTC. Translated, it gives CSARDHPARNEQFF.

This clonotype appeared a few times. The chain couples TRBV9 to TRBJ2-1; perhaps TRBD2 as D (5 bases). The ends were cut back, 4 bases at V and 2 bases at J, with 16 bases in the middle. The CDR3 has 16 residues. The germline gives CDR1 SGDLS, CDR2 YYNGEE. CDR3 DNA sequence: TGTGCCAGCAGCCAACTAGGATCGAGAACCTACAATGAGCAGTTCTTC. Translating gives CASSQLGSRTYNEQFF.

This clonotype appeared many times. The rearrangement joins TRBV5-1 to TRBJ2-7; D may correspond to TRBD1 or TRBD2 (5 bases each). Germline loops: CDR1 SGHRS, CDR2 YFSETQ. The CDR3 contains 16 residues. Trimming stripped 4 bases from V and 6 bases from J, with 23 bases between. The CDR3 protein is CASSRTPGTDPSEQYF. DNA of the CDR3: TGCGCCAGCAGCCGGACCCCCGGGACCGACCCTTCCGAGCAGTACTTC.

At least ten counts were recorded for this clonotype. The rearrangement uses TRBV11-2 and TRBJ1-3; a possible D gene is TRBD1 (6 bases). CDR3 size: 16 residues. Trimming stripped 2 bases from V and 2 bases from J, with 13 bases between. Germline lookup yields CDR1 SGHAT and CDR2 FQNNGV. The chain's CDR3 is CASSLSGGHPGNTIYF. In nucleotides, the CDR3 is TGTGCCAGCAGCTTATCTGGGGGGCACCCTGGAAACACCATATATTTT.

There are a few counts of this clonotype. In DNA form, the CDR3 reads TGCAGCGTTGGATTACTAGCGGGATTTAATGAGCAGTTCTTC. Translated: CSVGLLAGFNEQFF. V usage is TRBV29-1 and J usage is TRBJ2-1, with 10 bases aligning to TRBD2. Germline assignment: CDR1 SQVTM and CDR2 ANQGSEA. V was pared by 4 bases and J by 7 bases, with 7 bases of the junction left unmatched. The CDR3 length is 14 residues.

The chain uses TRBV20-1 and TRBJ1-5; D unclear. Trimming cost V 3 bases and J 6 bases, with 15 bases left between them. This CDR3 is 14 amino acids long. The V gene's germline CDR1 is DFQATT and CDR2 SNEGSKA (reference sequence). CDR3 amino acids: CSARGGRRAQPQHF. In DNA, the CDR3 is TGCAGTGCTAGGGGAGGGCGGAGGGCTCAGCCCCAGCATTTT.

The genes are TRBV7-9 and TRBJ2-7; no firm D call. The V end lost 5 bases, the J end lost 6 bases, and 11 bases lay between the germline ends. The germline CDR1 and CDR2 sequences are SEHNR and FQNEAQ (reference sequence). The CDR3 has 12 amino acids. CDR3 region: CASSVSGGEQYF. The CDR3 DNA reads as TGTGCCAGCAGCGTCTCGGGCGGCGAGCAGTACTTC.

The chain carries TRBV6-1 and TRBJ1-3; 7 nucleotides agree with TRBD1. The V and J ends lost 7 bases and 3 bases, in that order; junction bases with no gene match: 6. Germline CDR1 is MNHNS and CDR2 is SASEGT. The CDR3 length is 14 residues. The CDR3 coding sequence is TGTGCCAGCACCACCGGGACAGATGGAAACACCATATATTTT. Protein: CASTTGTDGNTIYF.

CDR3 residues: CSARERAFQETQYF. DNA for the CDR3: TGCAGTGCTAGAGAGCGGGCCTTCCAAGAGACCCAGTACTTC. The chain is built from TRBV20-1 and TRBJ2-5; TRBD2 might be the D (5 bases). Trimming took off 0 bases at V and 1 base at J, with 9 bases between the two ends. The germline gives CDR1 DFQATT, CDR2 SNEGSKA (reference sequence). The CDR3 has 14 residues.

Written as DNA, the CDR3 is TGCGCCAGCAGCTTATGGACAGGTCAAGAGACCCAGTACTTC. It specifies CASSLWTGQETQYF. This chain links TRBV5-1 with TRBJ2-5; 7 bases map to TRBD1. Trimming cost V 2 bases and J 2 bases; bases outside gene matches: 3. CDR1 and CDR2 from the germline V gene are SGHRS and YFSETQ. The CDR3 runs 14 residues.

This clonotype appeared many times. The CDR3 DNA reads as TGCGCCAGCAGCCAAGGCATAACTACCCGCTCCTACAATGAGCAGTTCTTC. Its protein product is CASSQGITTRSYNEQFF. This chain connects TRBV4-1 to TRBJ2-1; D not certain. CDR3 length: 17 amino acids. V lost 1 base, J lost 0 bases, and 13 bases lay in between. The germline V gene encodes CDR1 MGHRA and CDR2 YSYEKL.

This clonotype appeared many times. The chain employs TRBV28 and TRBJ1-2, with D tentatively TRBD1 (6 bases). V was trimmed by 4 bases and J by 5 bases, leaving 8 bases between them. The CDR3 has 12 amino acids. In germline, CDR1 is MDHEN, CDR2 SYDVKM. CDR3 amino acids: CASSSQGYGYTF. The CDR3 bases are TGTGCCAGCAGTTCACAGGGATATGGCTACACCTTC.